This paragraph reports one T cell receptor beta chain. The antigen remains unidentified. The data were taken from a study of human versus mouse CDR3 diversity and MHC coevolution. Findings and caveats of the study: Human CDR3s averaged more deletions and insertions than mouse CDR3s. By iCHAO1, human TCR beta clonotypes numbered 1.5 million to 2 million, the most. Most of the three human donors had the lowest clonal inequality.

Here immunoSEQ multiplex PCR was the method, and the copy in TCRdb shows in-frame clones only, minus some. This table holds approximately 81,000 clones, approximately 92% found once. Naive CD4 T cells, CD45RO-negative and CD62L-positive, were flow-sorted from PBMCs. CDR3 size: 14 residues. The junction had 11 bases not matched to a gene; V was cut back by 6 bases and J by 9 bases. Per germline, CDR1 MNHNS and CDR2 SASEGT. The J gene is TRBJ2-7, the V gene TRBV6-1; TRBD2 matches at 10 bases. The sample comprised naive CD4+ T cells from blood. Subset indicated: CD45RO-negative CD62L-positive naive CD4 T cells. This clonotype originated in a person aged 30 to 69 in good health. DNA of the CDR3: TGTGCCAGCAGAACTCAGGGGACTAGCGCTGGGCAGTACTTC. This sequence encodes CASRTQGTSAGQYF.